This TCR beta chain emerged from a study of OX40 agonist ivuxolimab in advanced cancers. Study-wide background: The patients got ivuxolimab, which is an agonistic anti-OX40 (CD134) antibody. Patients were treated with intravenous ivuxolimab, dosed at 0.01 to 10 mg/kg and infused every 2 weeks.

Study-wide results and limits: In CD8+ T cells, expanded clones were on average more numerous than in CD4+. Those patients achieving a partial response at 0.1-3.0 mg/kg showed among the lowest clonal expansion.

Sequencing used immunoSEQ multiplex PCR; TCRdb keeps in-frame clones, though not all of them. This table has approximately 100,000 clones, less than 95% appearing once. Worth noting for this clone: Its antigen is not known.

This CDR3 is built from 15 residues. V lost 3 bases, J lost 0 bases, and 5 bases stayed unmatched. Germline CDR1 is SGHRS and CDR2 is YFSETQ. The material sequenced was CD4+ or CD8+ T cells sorted from blood, taken in a trial of the OX40 agonist ivuxolimab. The chain links TRBV5-1 to TRBJ1-1, with 7 nucleotides matching TRBD1. The receptor's source is an adult with an advanced solid tumor such as melanoma, head and neck, liver or kidney cancer. CDR3 sequence (DNA): TGCGCCAGCAGCTCGTTGGACAGGATGAACACTGAAGCTTTCTTT. Amino acid sequence: CASSSLDRMNTEAFF.